This T cell receptor (beta chain) was retrieved from a study of CD8+ T cells in alopecia areata. Study background: Each day, treated patients took oral tofacitinib twice, at 5 to 10 mg per dose. Study-wide findings and caveats: Among patients, TCR sharing was less clear than in mice, a difference possibly due in part to HLA diversity in the patient population.

Extracted RNA was reverse transcribed into cDNA, the sequencing template. Only in-frame clones appear in the TCRdb table, and some are missing; sequencing was by immunoSEQ multiplex PCR. The data hold 150,000 to 200,000 clones, with around three fifths observed a single time. The table lists this clone with a few counts. Its antigen is unidentified. One junction end disagrees with the germline gene, perhaps due to a read error. Treatment defined: oral pan-JAK inhibitor, 5-10 mg twice daily. This CDR3 comprises 15 residues. Germline V gene data show CDR1 as MNHEY and CDR2 as SVGAGI. The chain joins TRBV6-5 to TRBJ1-2; TRBD1 is a possible D gene (5 bases). The sample was CD4+ T cells sorted from blood, taken between weeks 49 and 50, from a patient treated with tofacitinib. The clonotype comes from a human donor with alopecia areata. The CDR3 protein is CASTYSKSGAYGYTF. The CDR3 DNA sequence: TGTGCCAGCACTTACTCGAAAAGTGGGGCCTATGGCTACACCTTC.